The subject of this entry is one TCR beta chain. This CDR3 is 11 amino acids long. V gave up 6 bases and J gave up 7 bases, with 12 bases separating them. Germline CDR1 reads DFQATT; CDR2 reads SNEGSKA (reference sequence). This sample was included in a study of blood T cell repertoires in COVID-19. At the level of the study: Sites in the United States, Italy and Spain provided acute and convalescent COVID-19 samples. From T cells, B-cell-depleted T cells, or PBMCs came the material, which was cDNA or gDNA.

As processed by the authors: Amplification of reference gene primers was used by the study to estimate nucleated cell counts. Method: immunoSEQ multiplex PCR; TCRdb's copy keeps in-frame clones and lacks some. V, J and clone size are those of that table, while D and trimming were read from the DNA. The table lists 200,000 or so clones, about 80% of them singletons. The sequence was collected from a woman aged 25 to 39 who had recovered from COVID-19. The chain carries TRBV20-1 and TRBJ1-1; D call uncertain. What was sequenced was peripheral blood. The CDR3 region has the DNA TGCAGTGCCAGGCGACGACGTGAAGCTTTCTTT. It specifies CSARRRREAFF.